Sequencing of this T cell receptor (beta chain) was carried out in a study of T cells in narcolepsy. This table comes from immunoSEQ multiplex PCR, and its TCRdb copy is limited to in-frame clones, with some not included. The sample gives fewer than 30,000 clones, about 85% of which show up once; roughly 1.3% is in the top ten. Trimming cost V 1 base and J 4 bases; bases outside gene matches: 4. This CDR3 has 14 residues. CDR1 is GTSNPN and CDR2 is SVGIG in the germline V gene (reference sequence). Of note for this clone: Antigen specificity is unknown.

Study-wide results and caveats: Some memory CD4+ repertoires had no autoreactive clone sequences. Reportedly, autoreactive clonotypes were serially detected in patients' blood but not controls'.

The sequence was collected from a human donor with narcolepsy. The specimen sequenced was CD45RA- memory CD4+ T cells from PBMCs. The chain is built from TRBV30 and TRBJ1-5; 7 bases are a match to TRBD1. CDR3 amino acids: CAWSGGQPNQPQHF. DNA for the CDR3: TGTGCCTGGAGTGGGGGACAGCCGAATCAGCCCCAGCATTTT.